Presented here are 11 T cell receptor beta chains from one specimen sequenced in a study of molecular identifiers for immune sequencing clone quantification. TCRdb fed the PCR reads into MiXCR, producing one record per CDR3 protein. This table has about 640,000 distinct CDR3 sequences, about 20% appearing once. Material: naive CD8+ T cells from blood, with Jurkat cell RNA spiked in. Subset: FACS-sorted CD8+CD4-CCR7+CD45RA+ naive T cells. These receptors all stem from a human donor in good health. Some libraries in this study had Jurkat cell RNA spiked in.

The V and J genes are TRBV6-1 and TRBJ2-2; 8 nucleotides match TRBD2. CDR1 and CDR2 from the germline V gene are MNHNS and SASEGT. The CDR3 sequence is 17 residues long. J was trimmed by 6 bases and V by 4 bases; bases with no gene match: 13. CDR3 residues: CASSAWFRSGRPGELFF. CDR3 in DNA: TGTGCCAGCAGTGCTTGGTTCAGGAGCGGGAGACCCGGGGAGCTGTTTTTT.

This chain links TRBV13 with TRBJ2-2; no clear D gene. Between the trimmed V and J ends, which lost 5 bases and 6 bases, there was a span of 22 bases. There are 17 residues in the CDR3. CDR1 and CDR2 from the germline V gene are PRHDT and FYEKMQ (reference sequence). The CDR3 reads CASSHQTSPNGAGELFF. Written as DNA, the CDR3 is TGTGCCAGCAGCCATCAGACTTCACCAAATGGCGCCGGGGAGCTGTTTTTT.

This clonotype was counted only a few times. CDR3 residues: CASSSRDGTYEQYF. In nucleotides, the CDR3 is TGTGCCAGCAGTAGCCGGGACGGAACCTACGAGCAGTACTTC. This chain connects TRBV6-2 or TRBV6-3 to TRBJ2-7, with D perhaps assigned TRBD1 or TRBD2 (5 bases each). The CDR3 is 14 residues long. With 5 bases removed from V and 2 bases from J, the gap between germline ends came to 13 bases. Germline V gives CDR1 MNHEY, CDR2 SVGEGT.

This clonotype was seen at least ten times. The J gene is TRBJ2-3, the V gene TRBV11-2; 8 positions agree with TRBD2. The junction had 15 bases not matched to a gene; V was cut back by 4 bases and J by 0 bases. This CDR3 is built from 19 residues. Germline values: CDR1 SGHAT, CDR2 FQNNGV. Here the CDR3 reads CASSSNVASGYPSTDTQYF. CDR3 DNA sequence: TGTGCCAGCAGCTCCAATGTGGCTAGCGGGTACCCAAGCACAGATACGCAGTATTTT.

In its sample, this clonotype was seen many times. The chain uses TRBV19 and TRBJ2-1, with 9 bases that match TRBD2. Germline lookup yields CDR1 LNHDA and CDR2 SQIVND (reference sequence). The CDR3 runs 15 residues. Trimming removed 7 bases from V and 9 bases from J; junction bases left unmatched: 13. DNA of the CDR3: TGTGCCAGTACCGCTAGCGGGAACGGGGGCGCTGAGCAGTTCTTC. Translating it yields CASTASGNGGAEQFF. Based on the CDR3 plus reference TRBV19 and TRBJ2-1, the full variable domain is DGGITQSPKYLFRKEGQNVTLSCEQNLNHDAMYWYRQDPGQGLRLIYYSQIVNDFQKGDIAEGYSVSREKKESFPLTVTSAQKNPTAFYLCASTASGNGGAEQFFGPGTRLTVL.

This clonotype was counted many times. The chain links TRBV29-1 to TRBJ2-7, with 10 bases lining up with TRBD2. Unmatched junction bases numbered 11, after V lost 5 bases and J lost 7 bases. Germline V gives CDR1 SQVTM, CDR2 ANQGSEA. The CDR3 has 14 residues. The CDR3 is CSVRLAGVALEQYF. The DNA of the CDR3 is TGCAGCGTTCGGCTAGCGGGAGTAGCCTTAGAGCAGTACTTC.

This clonotype was recorded at least ten times. This chain joins TRBV18 and TRBJ1-1, with 8 bases identical to TRBD1. Germline-derived CDR1 and CDR2 are KGHSH and LQKENI. After removal of 8 bases from V and 1 base from J, the junction contained 9 bases not matched to a gene. The CDR3 loop spans 15 amino acids. CDR3 in amino acids: CASVMSGGTNTEAFF. The CDR3 bases are TGTGCCAGCGTGATGTCAGGGGGCACGAACACTGAAGCTTTCTTT. Variable domain in full (rest from reference TRBV18 and TRBJ1-1): NAGVMQNPRHLVRRRGQEARLRCSPMKGHSHVYWYRQLPEEGLKFMVYLQKENIIDESGMPKERFSAEFPKEGPSILRIQQVVRGDSAAYFCASVMSGGTNTEAFFGQGTRLTVV.

Turning to this clonotype: A single base separates this from a much larger clone, so it may be a read error. This chain joins TRBV9 and TRBJ2-7; 7 bases align to TRBD1. The germline V gene has CDR1 SGDLS and CDR2 YYNGEE. J gave up 5 bases and V 4 bases, and 9 bases lay outside the gene matches. CDR3 size: 14 residues. This CDR3 reads CASSPWDSDHEQYF. In DNA, the CDR3 is TGTGCCAGCAGCCCCTGGGACAGCGACCACGAGCAGTACTTC.

This clonotype was recorded many times. The gene calls are TRBV12-5 and TRBJ2-1; maybe TRBD2 (6 bases). Trimming removed 1 base from V and 0 bases from J, with 10 bases in between. The CDR3 consists of 16 residues. CDR1 and CDR2 (germline): LGHNT, FRNRAP. As DNA, the CDR3 is TGTGCTAGTGGTTTGGCCCGACTAGGCTCCTACAATGAGCAGTTCTTC. Protein product: CASGLARLGSYNEQFF.

The V and J genes are TRBV9 and TRBJ2-7; 7 bases are shared with TRBD2. CDR1 and CDR2 (germline): SGDLS, YYNGEE. The CDR3 runs to 13 residues. The V and J ends lost 3 bases and 5 bases, in that order; junction bases with no gene match: 5. CDR3 nucleotide sequence: TGTGCCAGCAGCGCCGGACTAGTAAACGAGCAGTACTTC. This sequence encodes CASSAGLVNEQYF. The full variable domain, with the rest looked up from reference TRBV9 and TRBJ2-7, is DSGVTQTPKHLITATGQRVTLRCSPRSGDLSVYWYQQSLDQGLQFLIQYYNGEERAKGNILERFSAQQFPDLHSELNLSSLELGDSALYFCASSAGLVNEQYFGPGTRLTVT.

This clonotype was recorded at least ten times. The chain recombines TRBV5-6 with TRBJ2-7, with 11 bases fitting TRBD2. The CDR3 loop spans 16 amino acids. The V segment lost 4 bases and the J segment 6 bases; nucleotides outside the gene matches: 12. The germline V gene has CDR1 SGHDT and CDR2 YYEEEE. CDR3 sequence (DNA): TGTGCCAGCAGCGAGAAGGCACTAGCGGGAGCTGGCGAGCAGTACTTC. Protein sequence: CASSEKALAGAGEQYF.